The 30 T cell receptor beta chains presented below share a single source sample, sequenced in a study of breast tumors, draining lymph nodes, adjacent tissues. Samples came from axillary lymph nodes draining the breast cancer. Via MiXCR, TCRdb re-called the multiplex PCR reads, giving one row per CDR3 protein. The table records tens of thousands of distinct CDR3 sequences, roughly a fifth of them present only once. The sequencing sample was made of axillary lymph node tissue. The receptors were sampled from a female donor with breast cancer. Some clones in this sample may be carry-over from other donors' samples.

The count of this clonotype is one. The chain carries TRBV30 and TRBJ2-7; D may be TRBD1 or TRBD2 (5 bases each). The CDR3 consists of 14 residues. Germline lookup yields CDR1 GTSNPN and CDR2 SVGIG (reference sequence). Trimming left V 5 bases short and J 7 bases short, with 21 bases between. The DNA of the CDR3 is TGTGCCTGGGAAGGCCCGGGGACCGTGGGGGAGCAGTACTTC. This translates into CAWEGPGTVGEQYF.

As to this clonotype: A read error is possible here, since a much larger clone lies one base away. The V gene is TRBV19, the J gene TRBJ1-5; TRBD1 agrees at 12 bases. The V and J ends lost 5 bases and 5 bases, in that order; junction bases with no gene match: 10. The CDR3 contains 17 residues. Germline-derived CDR1 and CDR2 are LNHDA and SQIVND (reference sequence). The CDR3 protein is CASSERDRGRGDQPQHF. The CDR3 coding sequence is TGTGCCAGTAGTGAACGGGACAGGGGGCGAGGCGATCAGCCCCAGCATTTT.

The chain carries TRBV4-1 and TRBJ2-4; 8 bases map to TRBD2. The germline V gene has CDR1 MGHRA and CDR2 YSYEKL. The V gene end was trimmed by 5 bases and the J gene end by 1 base; junction bases not matched to a gene: 10. This CDR3 contains 17 residues. As DNA, the CDR3 is TGCGCCAGCAGCGTATCAGCGGGAGTTGGCGCCAAAAACATTCAGTACTTC. Protein product: CASSVSAGVGAKNIQYF.

This clonotype came up many times. The genes are TRBV19 and TRBJ1-2; the D is unclear. V lost 3 bases and J 6 bases, leaving 8 bases between the germline ends. The CDR3 length is 12 residues. Germline CDR1 LNHDA, CDR2 SQIVND (reference sequence). CDR3 nucleotide sequence: TGTGCCAGTAGTATGAGAGGGAATGGCTACACCTTC. It specifies CASSMRGNGYTF.

There are many counts of this clonotype. The V gene is TRBV20-1, the J gene TRBJ2-5, with D tentatively TRBD1 (6 bases). The CDR3 has 12 residues. Germline CDR1 is DFQATT and CDR2 is SNEGSKA (reference sequence). The V gene lost 4 bases and the J gene lost 5 bases, with 11 bases spanning the gap. The CDR3 coding sequence is TGCAGTGCTAATTCCAGGGGTGAGACCCAGTACTTC. It specifies CSANSRGETQYF.

This clonotype was observed at least ten times. The chain recombines TRBV12-3 or TRBV12-4 with TRBJ2-3; D might be TRBD1 or TRBD2, each matching 6 bases. The CDR3 has 16 residues. The V end lost 6 bases, the J end lost 1 base, and 17 bases lay between the germline ends. The CDR3 DNA follows: TGTGCCAGCAGGCGCGGGGCAGGGGCAGGCACAGATACGCAGTATTTT. Its protein is CASRRGAGAGTDTQYF.

This clonotype was seen repeatedly, ten times or more. This rearrangement joins TRBV20-1 to TRBJ2-3; D perhaps matches TRBD2 (5 bases). The CDR3 runs 15 residues. Germline loops: CDR1 DFQATT, CDR2 SNEGSKA (reference sequence). V lost 6 bases, J lost 4 bases, and 20 bases lay in between. The CDR3 DNA follows: TGCAGTGCCCTTATAAGCTCCTCGGGGTCAGATACGCAGTATTTT. This translates into CSALISSSGSDTQYF.

This clonotype was counted at least ten times. The chain has TRBV6-4 and TRBJ2-5, with 8 bases aligning to TRBD2. CDR3 length: 18 amino acids. Trimming removed 6 bases from V and 3 bases from J; junction bases left unmatched: 18. CDR1 MRHNA and CDR2 SNTAGT come from the germline V gene. Written as DNA, the CDR3 is TGTGCCAGCAGCCAGCCCGAACGAGCGGGAGATCTAGAAGAGACCCAGTACTTC. It specifies CASSQPERAGDLEETQYF.

To note about this clonotype: A read error may be the cause here, since a much bigger clone is one base away. The rearrangement uses TRBV2 and TRBJ1-2; D gene unclear. Per germline, CDR1 SNHLY and CDR2 FYNNEI. The CDR3 sequence is 14 residues long. The CDR3 DNA sequence: TGTGGCAGCAGTGAAGAAGTCAGCCGCTCGGGCTACACCTTC. It translates to CGSSEEVSRSGYTF.

Here the CDR3 DNA reads TGTGCCAGCAGCTTAAATCAATTAGCTGGATCCGAAGCTTTCTTT. It codes for CASSLNQLAGSEAFF. The chain is built from TRBV11-2 and TRBJ1-1, with D hard to call. Germline CDR1 and CDR2: SGHAT and FQNNGV. There are 15 residues in the CDR3. The germline V and J ends were trimmed by 2 bases and 8 bases, with 18 bases remaining between them.

This clonotype was recorded many times. V and J are TRBV4-2 and TRBJ2-2; D ambiguous. With 2 bases removed from V and 1 base from J, the gap between germline ends came to 5 bases. Germline assignment: CDR1 LGHNA and CDR2 YNFKEQ. The CDR3 has 14 amino acids. The CDR3 bases are TGTGCCAGCAGCCAAACTGAGAACACCGGGGAGCTGTTTTTT. Its protein is CASSQTENTGELFF.

The CDR3 region has the DNA TGTGCCAGCTCGACTGCCGGGACAGGGATAGAGCAGTACTTC. Translated: CASSTAGTGIEQYF. The rearrangement joins TRBV18 to TRBJ2-7; TRBD1 matches at 9 bases. Germline V gene data show CDR1 as KGHSH and CDR2 as LQKENI. The CDR3 is 14 residues long. J lost 7 bases, V lost 6 bases, and 10 bases had no gene match.

The chain combines TRBV28 with TRBJ2-3; D call uncertain. The CDR3 totals 13 residues. V gave up 2 bases and J gave up 3 bases, with 6 bases separating them. CDR1 is MDHEN, CDR2 SYDVKM, per germline. CDR3 region: CASSLPKTDTQYF. CDR3 sequence (DNA): TGTGCCAGCAGTTTACCTAAGACAGATACGCAGTATTTT.

This clonotype has a count of ten or more. The chain couples TRBV11-3 to TRBJ2-3; 9 bases align to TRBD2. Germline trimming cut 1 base from V and 0 bases from J; bases unmatched to any gene: 5. From germline, CDR1 is SGHNT and CDR2 YENEEA. This CDR3 is built from 17 residues. The CDR3 region has the DNA TGTGCCAGCAGCTTAGGTTTAACTAGCGGGAGCACAGATACGCAGTATTTT. Translating it yields CASSLGLTSGSTDTQYF.

This clonotype has ten or more counts. The rearrangement links TRBV20-1 to TRBJ2-1; 8 nucleotides match TRBD2. Germline values: CDR1 DFQATT, CDR2 SNEGSKA (reference sequence). The CDR3 loop spans 14 amino acids. J lost 10 bases, V lost 1 base, and 9 bases had no gene match. DNA for the CDR3: TGCAGTGCTAGAGGCCTAGCGGGCAAGAAGGAGCAGTTCTTC. Its protein product is CSARGLAGKKEQFF.

This clonotype was observed at least ten times. The chain has TRBV6-2 or TRBV6-3 and TRBJ2-5, with TRBD1 as a possible D gene (5 bases). Germline CDR1 MNHEY, CDR2 SVGEGT. The CDR3 runs 12 residues. The V end was cut by 4 bases, the J end by 4 bases, with 7 bases between. Here the CDR3 reads CASSWGPETQYF. The CDR3 DNA reads TGTGCCAGCAGTTGGGGCCCAGAGACCCAGTACTTC.

Many counts were recorded for this clonotype. This sequence joins TRBV20-1 and TRBJ2-1; 10 bases line up with TRBD2. Germline V CDR1 and CDR2: DFQATT, SNEGSKA (reference sequence). The length of the CDR3 is 15 residues. The junction had 8 bases not matched to a gene; V was cut back by 0 bases and J by 9 bases. The CDR3 coding sequence is TGCAGTGCTAGAGATTGGCTAGCGGGAGTGGGTGAGCAGTTCTTC. It is translated as CSARDWLAGVGEQFF.

The chain joins TRBV28 to TRBJ2-5, with D possibly matching TRBD2 (5 bases). Germline V gene lookup returns CDR1 MDHEN and CDR2 SYDVKM. The CDR3 extends over 14 amino acids. V gave up 6 bases and J gave up 5 bases, with 16 bases separating them. Here the CDR3 DNA reads TGTGCCAGCAGCCATCCACTAGATTCGGAGACCCAGTACTTC. Its translation: CASSHPLDSETQYF. The entire variable domain, with the rest obtained from reference TRBV28 and TRBJ2-5, is as follows: DVKVTQSSRYLVKRTGEKVFLECVQDMDHENMFWYRQDPGLGLRLIYFSYDVKMKEKGDIPEGYSVSREKKERFSLILESASTNQTSMYLCASSHPLDSETQYFGPGTRLLVL.

This clonotype was seen at least ten times. CDR3 nucleotide sequence: TGTGCCAGCAGCTTGACTAGCGGGATCTACAATGAGCAGTTCTTC. As protein: CASSLTSGIYNEQFF. The chain employs TRBV7-6 and TRBJ2-1, with 11 bases matching TRBD2. Germline values: CDR1 SGHVS, CDR2 FNYEAQ. Germline trimming cut 3 bases from V and 3 bases from J; bases unmatched to any gene: 1. This CDR3 has 15 amino acids.

This clonotype was seen at least ten times. The rearrangement joins TRBV10-3 to TRBJ2-7; 11 bases are a match to TRBD2. The V gene's germline CDR1 is ENHRY and CDR2 SYGVKD. Trimming at V came to 3 bases and at J to 3 bases, leaving 4 bases not matched to a gene. This CDR3 region has 15 residues. The CDR3 DNA reads as TGTGCCATCAGTGATAGTAGCGGGAGGGTCTACGAGCAGTACTTC. Encoded protein: CAISDSSGRVYEQYF.

This clonotype has a count of ten or more. The chain employs TRBV6-5 and TRBJ2-7; TRBD1 is a possible D gene (6 bases). This CDR3 is 14 amino acids long. The germline V and J ends were trimmed by 0 bases and 2 bases, with 8 bases remaining between them. Looked up from germline, CDR1 is MNHEY and CDR2 is SVGAGI. The CDR3 coding sequence is TGTGCCAGCAGTTACTCGGGACACCCCTACGAGCAGTACTTC. Translation gives CASSYSGHPYEQYF.

In its sample, this clonotype was seen many times. The J gene is TRBJ2-7, the V gene TRBV5-8; the D is unclear. The CDR3 is made up of 11 amino acids. Per germline, CDR1 SGHTS and CDR2 YDEGEE. Trimming took off 4 bases at V and 4 bases at J, with 6 bases between the two ends. The DNA for the CDR3 is TGTGCCAGCAGCCTCAGATACGAGCAGTACTTC. It yields the protein CASSLRYEQYF. Combining the CDR3 with reference TRBV5-8 and TRBJ2-7 gives the whole variable domain EAGVTQSPTHLIKTRGQQATLRCSPISGHTSVYWYQQALGLGLQFLLWYDEGEERNRGNFPPRFSGRQFPNYSSELNVNALELEDSALYLCASSLRYEQYFGPGTRLTVT.

This clonotype was observed many times. The chain recombines TRBV14 with TRBJ2-7; weak D call: TRBD1 (5 bases). Trimming removed 6 bases from V and 3 bases from J, with 9 bases in between. Germline V gene sequence: CDR1 SGHDN, CDR2 FVKESK. This CDR3 contains 12 residues. The CDR3 DNA reads as TGTGCCAGCAGACAGGTCGGCTACGAGCAGTACTTC. Its protein product is CASRQVGYEQYF.

This clonotype was observed many times. This chain links TRBV6-5 with TRBJ2-3; weak D call: TRBD1 (6 bases). This CDR3 comprises 14 residues. The V end was cut by 2 bases, the J end by 4 bases, with 10 bases between. Looked up from germline, CDR1 is MNHEY and CDR2 is SVGAGI. For the CDR3, the DNA is TGTGCCAGCAGTTACGGGGCAGGGGCAGATACGCAGTATTTT. Protein product: CASSYGAGADTQYF.

This clonotype was counted at least ten times. The chain employs TRBV6-2 or TRBV6-3 and TRBJ2-2; D unclear. The CDR3 length is 12 residues. Germline V lookup: CDR1 MNHEY, CDR2 SVGEGT. V lost 5 bases and J lost 7, with 8 bases in between. CDR3 region: CASSPEVGELFF. The CDR3 DNA reads TGTGCCAGCAGTCCTGAAGTCGGGGAGCTGTTTTTT.

This clonotype showed up many times. The chain joins TRBV20-1 to TRBJ2-7; 8 bases match TRBD1. The CDR3 sequence is 14 residues long. J gave up 5 bases and V 0 bases, and 6 bases lay outside the gene matches. Germline V lookup: CDR1 DFQATT, CDR2 SNEGSKA (reference sequence). CDR3 sequence reads: CSARDGQGADEQYF. CDR3 nucleotide sequence: TGCAGTGCTAGAGATGGGCAGGGGGCTGACGAGCAGTACTTC.

Ten or more counts support this clonotype. The V and J genes are TRBV5-1 and TRBJ2-7; TRBD2 aligns across 8 bases. The CDR3 is 15 amino acids. The germline CDR1 and CDR2 sequences are SGHRS and YFSETQ. Germline trimming cut 0 bases from V and 2 bases from J; bases unmatched to any gene: 4. CDR3 residues: CASSLGLARTYEQYF. The CDR3 DNA is TGCGCCAGCAGCTTGGGACTAGCGCGTACCTACGAGCAGTACTTC.

This clonotype was seen at least ten times. CDR3 protein: CASSTGDITSEQYF. The CDR3 region has the DNA TGCGCCAGCAGCACAGGGGATATCACTTCCGAGCAGTACTTC. The chain couples TRBV5-1 to TRBJ2-7; 7 positions match TRBD1. CDR3 length equals 14 residues. CDR1 and CDR2 from the germline V gene are SGHRS and YFSETQ. The V and J ends lost 4 bases and 6 bases, in that order; junction bases with no gene match: 10.

This clonotype appeared many times. The J gene is TRBJ1-2, the V gene TRBV10-3; D call uncertain. This CDR3 has 12 residues. CDR1 and CDR2 (germline): ENHRY, SYGVKD. Trimming pared 8 bases from V and 1 base from J, leaving 8 bases between. The CDR3, as DNA: TGTGCCATCTCCAGAAGTAACTATGGCTACACCTTC. Amino acids: CAISRSNYGYTF.

This clonotype has ten or more counts. The chain carries TRBV20-1 and TRBJ2-2; D is perhaps TRBD2 (6 bases). The CDR3 is 16 residues long. Germline-derived CDR1 and CDR2 are DFQATT and SNEGSKA (reference sequence). Trimming took off 0 bases at V and 6 bases at J, with 17 bases between the two ends. CDR3 in DNA: TGCAGTGCTAGAGACCCCGGGACTGTTCGTCCCGGGGAGCTGTTTTTT. Translating gives CSARDPGTVRPGELFF.